These 18 T cell receptor beta chains originate from one sample sequenced in a study of response to subunit inactivated influenza vaccine. TCRdb used MiXCR to reprocess the RT-PCR reads, holding one entry per CDR3 protein. This sample carries fewer than 250,000 distinct CDR3 sequences, 13% to 15% of them seen once, and the ten largest clones take about 26%. Sequenced material: CD8+ T cells sorted from PBMCs, taken roughly 5 days after vaccination. These receptors all stem from a man aged 45-65 years who received an inactivated influenza vaccine.

This rearrangement joins TRBV24-1 to TRBJ2-3, with D perhaps being TRBD1 or TRBD2 (5 bases each). CDR1 KGHDR and CDR2 SFDVKD come from the germline V gene. CDR3 length equals 15 residues. V lost 3 bases, J lost 1 base, and 10 bases lay in between. The CDR3 nucleotides are TGTGCCACCAGTGATACCAGGGACGGCACAGATACGCAGTATTTT. It is translated as CATSDTRDGTDTQYF.

This clonotype was counted between two and nine times. The chain couples TRBV4-1 to TRBJ2-1; TRBD2 aligns across 9 bases. Germline V gives CDR1 MGHRA, CDR2 YSYEKL. The CDR3 consists of 18 residues. The ends lost 3 bases at V and 7 bases at J; junction bases unmatched: 16. In nucleotides, the CDR3 is TGCGCCAGCAGCCATTTCGAATCTGGCGGGAGGGCCAGGAATGAGCAGTTCTTC. This translates into CASSHFESGGRARNEQFF.

This clonotype has a count of ten or more. The chain has TRBV28 and TRBJ2-7; 9 nucleotides agree with TRBD1. Germline V gene lookup returns CDR1 MDHEN and CDR2 SYDVKM. With V trimmed by 3 bases and J by 0 bases, 3 bases remained unmatched. The CDR3 length is 15 residues. Here the CDR3 reads CASSFGQGSSYEQYF. Here the CDR3 DNA reads TGTGCCAGCAGTTTTGGACAGGGGAGCTCCTACGAGCAGTACTTC.

V and J are TRBV20-1 and TRBJ2-1; 12 nucleotides align to TRBD1. The CDR3 has 14 amino acids. Germline CDR1 is DFQATT and CDR2 is SNEGSKA (reference sequence). V was clipped by 6 bases and J by 7 bases; unmatched bases: 7. The CDR3, as DNA: TGCAGTGCCCTGGGACAGGGGGCGGAAAATGAGCAGTTCTTC. Encoded protein: CSALGQGAENEQFF.

This clonotype has at least ten counts. The chain has TRBV9 and TRBJ1-1; D not resolved. CDR1 is SGDLS, CDR2 YYNGEE, per germline. The V end lost 3 bases, the J end lost 4 bases, and 7 bases lay between the germline ends. The CDR3 is 12 residues long. CDR3 region: CASSGSLTEAFF. The DNA for the CDR3 is TGTGCCAGCAGCGGGAGTCTCACTGAAGCTTTCTTT.

This clonotype was seen at least ten times. The J gene is TRBJ2-1, the V gene TRBV28; 9 bases map to TRBD2. The length of the CDR3 is 16 residues. The V gene end was trimmed by 5 bases and the J gene end by 0 bases; junction bases not matched to a gene: 5. Per germline, CDR1 MDHEN and CDR2 SYDVKM. This CDR3 reads CASSNPSGNSYNEQFF. DNA for the CDR3: TGTGCCAGCAGTAACCCTAGCGGGAACTCCTACAATGAGCAGTTCTTC.

The V gene is TRBV28, the J gene TRBJ2-3, with D unresolved. Germline V gives CDR1 MDHEN, CDR2 SYDVKM. V gave up 2 bases and J gave up 0 bases, with 9 bases separating them. CDR3 length equals 15 residues. CDR3 residues: CASSLRPTSTDTQYF. The CDR3 DNA reads TGTGCCAGCAGTTTACGCCCAACTAGCACAGATACGCAGTATTTT.

The chain recombines TRBV7-9 with TRBJ2-5; weak D call: TRBD1 (6 bases). The length of the CDR3 is 17 residues. V dropped 3 bases and J dropped 5 bases, with 22 bases sitting between them. The germline CDR1 and CDR2 sequences are SEHNR and FQNEAQ (reference sequence). CDR3 bases: TGTGCCAGCAGCTTCGACAGCCTCAGGGGAGAGCGGGAGACCCAGTACTTC. This gives the protein CASSFDSLRGERETQYF.

J is TRBJ2-7 and V is TRBV7-6, with D perhaps matching TRBD1 or TRBD2 (5 bases each). Germline lookup yields CDR1 SGHVS and CDR2 FNYEAQ. The V gene lost 5 bases and the J gene lost 3 bases, with 14 bases spanning the gap. The CDR3 length is 14 residues. CDR3 DNA: TGTGCCAGCAGCCCCGGGGCAAAGGTCTACGAGCAGTACTTC. Residues: CASSPGAKVYEQYF. Full variable domain (outside the CDR3, taken from reference TRBV7-6 and TRBJ2-7): GAGVSQSPRYKVTKRGQDVALRCDPISGHVSLYWYRQALGQGPEFLTYFNYEAQQDKSGLPNDRFSAERPEGSISTLTIQRTEQRDSAMYRCASSPGAKVYEQYFGPGTRLTVT.

This clonotype has more than one count but fewer than ten. This chain connects TRBV11-2 to TRBJ1-2; TRBD1 matches at 7 bases. Germline values: CDR1 SGHAT, CDR2 FQNNGV. The CDR3 is 14 residues long. V lost 5 bases to trimming and J lost 4 bases; unmatched junction nucleotides: 7. The CDR3 reads CASSPADRVYGYTF. The DNA of the CDR3 is TGTGCCAGCAGCCCCGCCGACAGGGTCTATGGCTACACCTTC. The complete variable domain, with remaining parts taken from reference TRBV11-2 and TRBJ1-2, reads EAGVAQSPRYKIIEKRQSVAFWCNPISGHATLYWYQQILGQGPKLLIQFQNNGVVDDSQLPKDRFSAERLKGVDSTLKIQPAKLEDSAVYLCASSPADRVYGYTFGSGTRLTVV.

Turning to this clonotype: A read error may account for a junction end that differs from germline. V gene TRBV10-3 combines with J gene TRBJ2-5; TRBD2 agrees at 13 bases. Germline values: CDR1 ENHRY, CDR2 SYGVKD. The CDR3 is made up of 15 amino acids. This CDR3 is CATLPGTSGEENQYF. The CDR3, as DNA: TGTGCCACCCTCCCCGGGACTAGCGGGGAAGAGAACCAGTACTTC.

The table lists this clonotype with a few counts. The chain links TRBV29-1 to TRBJ1-1; D remains ambiguous. This CDR3 has 11 amino acids. Germline V lookup: CDR1 SQVTM, CDR2 ANQGSEA. The CDR3 sequence: CTAWENTEAFF. The CDR3 DNA reads TGCACCGCATGGGAGAACACTGAAGCTTTCTTT.

The chain recombines TRBV30 with TRBJ2-3, with TRBD2 as a possible D gene (7 bases). The V gene's germline CDR1 is GTSNPN and CDR2 SVGIG (reference sequence). V shed 3 bases and J shed 2 bases, with 18 bases lying between them. This CDR3 is 16 amino acids long. CDR3 residues: CAWRGGTGGLTDTQYF. The CDR3 DNA follows: TGTGCCTGGAGAGGGGGGACGGGGGGACTCACAGATACGCAGTATTTT.

The chain employs TRBV20-1 and TRBJ2-7; TRBD2 matches at 7 bases. CDR3 length equals 13 residues. V dropped 6 bases and J dropped 5; count of bases not matched to a gene: 10. Germline V gene data show CDR1 as DFQATT and CDR2 as SNEGSKA (reference sequence). CDR3 residues: CSAGLGSFDEQYF. The CDR3 DNA sequence: TGCAGTGCCGGACTAGGTTCCTTCGACGAGCAGTACTTC.

The chain recombines TRBV6-1 with TRBJ2-1; 7 positions agree with TRBD2. This CDR3 comprises 13 residues. V dropped 6 bases and J dropped 7; count of bases not matched to a gene: 6. CDR1 and CDR2 (germline): MNHNS, SASEGT. The CDR3 reads CASSAGGWNEQFF. The CDR3 nucleotides read TGTGCCAGCAGCGCCGGGGGGTGGAATGAGCAGTTCTTC.

The rearrangement joins TRBV7-3 to TRBJ2-1, with 13 bases lining up with TRBD2. J gave up 4 bases and V 5 bases, and 5 bases lay outside the gene matches. From germline, CDR1 is SGHTA and CDR2 FQGTGA. The CDR3 contains 16 residues. DNA of the CDR3: TGTGCCAGCAGCAAAGAACTAGCGGGAGGGTACAATGAGCAGTTCTTC. Amino acid sequence: CASSKELAGGYNEQFF.

The sample holds a few counts of this clonotype. The rearrangement uses TRBV28 and TRBJ2-1; a weak D match, TRBD2 (5 bases). This CDR3 contains 13 residues. Germline assignment: CDR1 MDHEN and CDR2 SYDVKM. V was cut by 7 bases and J by 1 base, with 8 bases left in between. The CDR3 DNA is TGTGCCAGCATGGAGGTTTCCTACAATGAGCAGTTCTTC. As protein: CASMEVSYNEQFF.

The table lists this clonotype with a few counts. An end of the junction does not agree with germline; a read error may underlie this. The chain carries TRBV14 and TRBJ2-1; 8 positions agree with TRBD2. The length of the CDR3 is 16 residues. In germline, CDR1 is SGHDN, CDR2 FVKESK. The CDR3 loop is CASSHISGSLYIEQFF. CDR3 coding DNA: TGTGCCAGCAGCCATATCAGCGGGAGTTTATACATTGAGCAGTTCTTC.